In its sample, the clone carrying this TCR beta chain was seen many times. Just one base apart from a much larger clone, this may be a read error. Prior to thyroid surgery, none of the patients had received any treatment. With 5 bases removed from V and 5 bases from J, the gap between germline ends came to 13 bases. Per the germline V gene, CDR1 is MDHEN and CDR2 is SYDVKM. The CDR3 is made up of 13 amino acids. The data are from a study of metastatic and nonmetastatic thyroid tumors. TCRdb recomputed clones from the PCR reads via MiXCR. The sample has 45,000 to 65,000 clones; around a sixth are singletons.

Sample: blood. The chain uses TRBV28 and TRBJ2-7, with D possibly TRBD1 on 5 matching bases. The sequence was obtained from a female donor with papillary thyroid cancer or a benign thyroid nodule (not recorded which). Some clones in this sample may be carry-over from other donors' samples. CDR3 amino acids: CASSPQGSHEQYF. In DNA, the CDR3 is TGTGCCAGCAGTCCTCAGGGATCCCACGAGCAGTACTTC.